The present TCR beta chain was sequenced within a study of graft-versus-host responses after intestinal transplantation. Germline V gene lookup returns CDR1 SGHRS and CDR2 YFSETQ. The CDR3 is 14 amino acids. Data came from immunoSEQ multiplex PCR; TCRdb stores just in-frame clones and leaves some out. The data show roughly 56,000 clones, about 90% seen once. V gene TRBV5-1 combines with J gene TRBJ2-5; maybe TRBD2 (5 bases). The J call may be in error: the DNA end matches TRBJ2-7 better. The source was PBMCs, collected roughly 120 days after intestinal transplantation. This TCR was sampled from a human patient who received an intestinal transplant, so some T cells may come from the graft donor. CDR3 in amino acids: CASSSIGLSYEQYF. The CDR3 DNA follows: TGCGCCAGCAGCTCGATAGGACTGAGCTACGAGCAGTACTTC.